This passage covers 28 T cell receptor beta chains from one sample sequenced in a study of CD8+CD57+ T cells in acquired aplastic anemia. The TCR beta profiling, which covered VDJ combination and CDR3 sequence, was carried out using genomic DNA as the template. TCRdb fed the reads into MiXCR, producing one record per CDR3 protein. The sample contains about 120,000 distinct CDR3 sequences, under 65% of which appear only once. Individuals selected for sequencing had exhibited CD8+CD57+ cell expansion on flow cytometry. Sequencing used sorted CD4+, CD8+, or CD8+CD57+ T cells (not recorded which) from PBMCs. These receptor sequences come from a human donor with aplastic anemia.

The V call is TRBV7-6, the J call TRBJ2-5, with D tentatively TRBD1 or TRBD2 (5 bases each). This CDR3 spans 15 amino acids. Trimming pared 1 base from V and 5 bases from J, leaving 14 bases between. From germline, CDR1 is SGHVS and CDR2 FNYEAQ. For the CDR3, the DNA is TGTGCCAGCAGCTTAGGGGGGAGTACCCGGGAGACCCAGTACTTC. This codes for CASSLGGSTRETQYF.

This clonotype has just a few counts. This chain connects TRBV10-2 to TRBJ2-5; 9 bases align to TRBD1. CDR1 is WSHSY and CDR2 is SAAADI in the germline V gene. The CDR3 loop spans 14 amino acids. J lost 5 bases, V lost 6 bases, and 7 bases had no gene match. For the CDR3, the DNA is TGCGCCAGCAGGGAGGGACAGGGTAGGGAGACCCAGTACTTC. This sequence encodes CASREGQGRETQYF.

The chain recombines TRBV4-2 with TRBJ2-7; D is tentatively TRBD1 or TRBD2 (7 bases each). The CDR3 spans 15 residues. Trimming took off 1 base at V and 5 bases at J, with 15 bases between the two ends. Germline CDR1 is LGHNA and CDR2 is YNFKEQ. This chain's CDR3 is CASSQVARGGHEQYF. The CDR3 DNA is TGTGCCAGCAGCCAAGTGGCCAGGGGGGGACACGAGCAGTACTTC.

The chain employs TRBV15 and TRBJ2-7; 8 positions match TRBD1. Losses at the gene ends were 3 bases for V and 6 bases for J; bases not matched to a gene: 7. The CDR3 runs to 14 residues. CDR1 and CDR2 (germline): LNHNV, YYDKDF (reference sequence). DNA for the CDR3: TGTGCCACCAGCAGGACCGGGACAGGTAGCGAGCAGTACTTC. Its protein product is CATSRTGTGSEQYF.

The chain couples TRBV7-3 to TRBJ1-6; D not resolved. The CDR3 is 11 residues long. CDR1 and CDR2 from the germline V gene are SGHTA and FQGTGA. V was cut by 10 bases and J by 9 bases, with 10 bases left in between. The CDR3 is CANGETSPLHF. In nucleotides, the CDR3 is TGTGCCAACGGGGAAACTTCACCCCTCCACTTT.

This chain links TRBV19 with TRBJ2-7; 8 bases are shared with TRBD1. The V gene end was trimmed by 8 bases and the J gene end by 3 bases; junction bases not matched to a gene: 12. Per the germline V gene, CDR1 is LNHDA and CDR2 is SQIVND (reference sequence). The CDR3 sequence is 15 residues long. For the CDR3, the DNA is TGTGCCAGTGACGGGATAACAGGGGGGAACTACGAGCAGTACTTC. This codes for CASDGITGGNYEQYF.

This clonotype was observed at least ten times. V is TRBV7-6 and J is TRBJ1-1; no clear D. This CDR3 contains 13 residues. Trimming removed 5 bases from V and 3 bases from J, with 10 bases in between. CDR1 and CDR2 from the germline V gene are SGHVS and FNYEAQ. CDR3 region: CASSRATYTEAFF. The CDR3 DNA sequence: TGTGCCAGCAGCCGGGCGACTTACACTGAAGCTTTCTTT.

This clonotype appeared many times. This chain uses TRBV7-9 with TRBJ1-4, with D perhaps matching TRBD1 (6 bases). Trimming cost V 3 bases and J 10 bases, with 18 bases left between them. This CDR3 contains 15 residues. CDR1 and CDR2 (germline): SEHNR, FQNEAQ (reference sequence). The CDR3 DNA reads TGTGCCAGCAGCTTGCCGACAGGAGGTCGAGGAAAACTGTTTTTT. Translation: CASSLPTGGRGKLFF.

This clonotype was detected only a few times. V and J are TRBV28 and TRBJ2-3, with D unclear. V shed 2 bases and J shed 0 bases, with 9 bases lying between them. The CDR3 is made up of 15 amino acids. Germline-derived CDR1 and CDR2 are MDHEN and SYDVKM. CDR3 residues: CASSLRQASTDTQYF. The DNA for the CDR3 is TGTGCCAGCAGTTTACGGCAGGCTAGCACAGATACGCAGTATTTT.

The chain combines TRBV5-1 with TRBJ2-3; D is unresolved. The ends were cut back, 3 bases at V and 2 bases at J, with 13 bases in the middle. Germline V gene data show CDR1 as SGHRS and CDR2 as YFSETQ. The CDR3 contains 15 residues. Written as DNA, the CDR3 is TGCGCCAGCAGCTCCCCGGCGGACCACACAGATACGCAGTATTTT. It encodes CASSSPADHTDTQYF.

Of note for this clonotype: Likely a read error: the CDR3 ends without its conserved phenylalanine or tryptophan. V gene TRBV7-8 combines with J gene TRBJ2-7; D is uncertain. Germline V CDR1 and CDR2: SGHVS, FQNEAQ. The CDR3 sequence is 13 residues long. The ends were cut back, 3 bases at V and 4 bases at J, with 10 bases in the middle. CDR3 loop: CASSFSEYYEQYL. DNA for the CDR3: TGTGCCAGCAGCTTCTCGGAATATTACGAGCAGTACCTC.

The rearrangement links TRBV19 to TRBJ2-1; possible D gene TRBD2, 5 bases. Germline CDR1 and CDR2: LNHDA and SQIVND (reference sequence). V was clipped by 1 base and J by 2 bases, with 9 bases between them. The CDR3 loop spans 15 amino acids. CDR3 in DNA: TGTGCCAGTAGTATAGGAGGGCCACCCTACAATGAGCAGTTCTTC. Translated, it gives CASSIGGPPYNEQFF.

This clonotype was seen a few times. The CDR3 coding sequence is TGTGCCAGCAGTGAACTGGGCGGGAGCCAGACCCAGTACTTC. Protein: CASSELGGSQTQYF. The genes are TRBV2 and TRBJ2-5; 7 nucleotides align to TRBD2. Per germline, CDR1 SNHLY and CDR2 FYNNEI. The CDR3 has 14 residues. V shed 2 bases, J shed 6 bases, and the junction held 6 bases outside the gene matches.

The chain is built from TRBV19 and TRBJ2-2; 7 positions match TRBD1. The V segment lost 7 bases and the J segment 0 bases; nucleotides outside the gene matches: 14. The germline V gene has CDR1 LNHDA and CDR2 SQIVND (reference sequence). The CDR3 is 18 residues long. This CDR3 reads CASTERAGQVTNTGELFF. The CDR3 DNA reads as TGTGCCAGTACTGAACGCGCCGGACAGGTAACGAACACCGGGGAGCTGTTTTTT.

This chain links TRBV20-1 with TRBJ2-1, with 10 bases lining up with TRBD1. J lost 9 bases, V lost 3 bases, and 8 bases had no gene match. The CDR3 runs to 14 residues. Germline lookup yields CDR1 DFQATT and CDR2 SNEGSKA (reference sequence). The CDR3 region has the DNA TGCAGTGCTAGTCGGACAGGGGGACGGGGTGAGCAGTTCTTC. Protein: CSASRTGGRGEQFF.

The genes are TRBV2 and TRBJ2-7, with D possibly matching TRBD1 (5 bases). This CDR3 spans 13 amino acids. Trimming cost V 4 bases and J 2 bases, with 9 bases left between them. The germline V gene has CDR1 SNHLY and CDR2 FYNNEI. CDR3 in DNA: TGTGCCAGCAGTGTGGGGCCTACCTACGAGCAGTACTTC. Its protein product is CASSVGPTYEQYF.

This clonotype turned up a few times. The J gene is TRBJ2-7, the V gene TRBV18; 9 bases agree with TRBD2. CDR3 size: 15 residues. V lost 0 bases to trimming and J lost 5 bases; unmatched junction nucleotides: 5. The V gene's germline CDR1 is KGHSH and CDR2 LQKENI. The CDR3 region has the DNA TGTGCCAGCTCACCACCAGCGGGAGGACTGCACGAGCAGTACTTC. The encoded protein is CASSPPAGGLHEQYF. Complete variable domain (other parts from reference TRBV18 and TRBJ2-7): NAGVMQNPRHLVRRRGQEARLRCSPMKGHSHVYWYRQLPEEGLKFMVYLQKENIIDESGMPKERFSAEFPKEGPSILRIQQVVRGDSAAYFCASSPPAGGLHEQYFGPGTRLTVT.

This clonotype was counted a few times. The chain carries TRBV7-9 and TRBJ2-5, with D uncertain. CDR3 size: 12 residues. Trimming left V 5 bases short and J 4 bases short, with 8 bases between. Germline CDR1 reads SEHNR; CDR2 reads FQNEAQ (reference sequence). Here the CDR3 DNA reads TGTGCCAGCAGCCCCCGAGGAGAGACCCAGTACTTC. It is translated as CASSPRGETQYF. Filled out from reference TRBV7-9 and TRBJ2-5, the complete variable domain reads DTGVSQNPRHKITKRGQNVTFRCDPISEHNRLYWYRQTLGQGPEFLTYFQNEAQLEKSRLLSDRFSAERPKGSFSTLEIQRTEQGDSAMYLCASSPRGETQYFGPGTRLLVL.

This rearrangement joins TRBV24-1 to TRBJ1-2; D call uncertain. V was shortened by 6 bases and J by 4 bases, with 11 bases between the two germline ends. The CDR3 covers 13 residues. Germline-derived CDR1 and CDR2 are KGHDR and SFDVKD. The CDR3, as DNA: TGTGCCACCAGTCCGGGTGAGGGCTATGGCTACACCTTC. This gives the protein CATSPGEGYGYTF.

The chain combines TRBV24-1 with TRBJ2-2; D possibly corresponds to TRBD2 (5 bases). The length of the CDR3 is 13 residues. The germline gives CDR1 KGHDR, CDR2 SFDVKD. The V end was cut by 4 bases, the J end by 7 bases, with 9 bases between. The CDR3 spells CATSEGSGGELFF. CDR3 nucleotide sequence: TGTGCCACCAGTGAAGGGAGCGGCGGGGAGCTGTTTTTT.

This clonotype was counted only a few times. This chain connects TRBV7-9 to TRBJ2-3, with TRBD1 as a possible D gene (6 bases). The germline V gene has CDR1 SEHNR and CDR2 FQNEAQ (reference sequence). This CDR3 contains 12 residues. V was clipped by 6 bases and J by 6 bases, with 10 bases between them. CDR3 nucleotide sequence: TGTGCCAGCAGACCTACAGGGGATACGCAGTATTTT. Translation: CASRPTGDTQYF.

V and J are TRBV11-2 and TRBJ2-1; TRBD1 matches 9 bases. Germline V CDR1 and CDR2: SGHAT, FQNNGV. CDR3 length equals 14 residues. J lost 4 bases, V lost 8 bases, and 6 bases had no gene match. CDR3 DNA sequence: TGTGCCAGCGGCAGGGACAGGGAGTACAATGAGCAGTTCTTC. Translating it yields CASGRDREYNEQFF.

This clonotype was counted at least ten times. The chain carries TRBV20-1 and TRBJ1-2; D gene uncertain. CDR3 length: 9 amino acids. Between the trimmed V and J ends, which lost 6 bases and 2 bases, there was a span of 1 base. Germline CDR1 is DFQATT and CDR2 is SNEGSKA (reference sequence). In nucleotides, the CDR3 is TGCAGTGCCAACTATGGCTACACCTTC. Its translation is CSANYGYTF.

CDR3 amino acids: CASSATVYNEQFF. CDR3 bases: TGTGCCAGCAGCGCGACAGTATACAATGAGCAGTTCTTC. The rearrangement joins TRBV7-2 to TRBJ2-1, with D possibly TRBD1 on 5 matching bases. The germline gives CDR1 SGHTA, CDR2 FQGNSA. V lost 5 bases, J lost 4 bases, and 9 bases lay in between. This CDR3 has 13 amino acids.

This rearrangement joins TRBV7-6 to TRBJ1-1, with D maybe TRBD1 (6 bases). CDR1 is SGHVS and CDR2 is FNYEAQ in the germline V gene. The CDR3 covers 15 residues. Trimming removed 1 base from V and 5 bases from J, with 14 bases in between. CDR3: CASSLEVGGRTEAFF. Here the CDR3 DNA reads TGTGCCAGCAGCTTAGAGGTAGGGGGACGGACTGAAGCTTTCTTT.

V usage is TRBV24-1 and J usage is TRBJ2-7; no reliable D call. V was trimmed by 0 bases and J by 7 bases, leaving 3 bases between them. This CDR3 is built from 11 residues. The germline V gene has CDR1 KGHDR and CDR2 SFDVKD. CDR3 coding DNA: TGTGCCACCAGTGATTTGGATGAGCAGTACTTC. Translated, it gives CATSDLDEQYF.

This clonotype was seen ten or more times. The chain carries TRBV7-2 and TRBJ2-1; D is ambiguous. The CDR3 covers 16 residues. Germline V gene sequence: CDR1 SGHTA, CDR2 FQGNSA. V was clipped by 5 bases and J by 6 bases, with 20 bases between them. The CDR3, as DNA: TGTGCCAGCAGCACAACCGGGTTAAATAATATCAATGAGCAGTTCTTC. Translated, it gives CASSTTGLNNINEQFF.

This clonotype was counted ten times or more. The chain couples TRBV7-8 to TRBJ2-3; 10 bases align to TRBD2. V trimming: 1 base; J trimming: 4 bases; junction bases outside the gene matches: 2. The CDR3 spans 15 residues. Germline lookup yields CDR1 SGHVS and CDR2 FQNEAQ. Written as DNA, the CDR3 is TGTGCCAGCAGCTTAGTAGCGGGAGGTGCAGATACGCAGTATTTT. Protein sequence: CASSLVAGGADTQYF.